Presented here are 12 T cell receptor beta chains from one specimen sequenced in a study of T cells expressing NK-cell markers (TCRdb year 2020). Library preparation was by 5' RACE. Sequencing used an Illumina HiSeq 2000. TCRdb reprocessed the reads and lists each CDR3 protein sequence as a single entry, with no DNA. This sample's table lists roughly 300,000 distinct CDR3 sequences. The ten largest clones represent around 4.3% of the sample. The sequencing input was blood T cells: a sorted CD56 or NKG2C T cell subset, CD4+ or CD8+ T cells, or bulk PBMC T cells (not recorded which). These receptors all stem from a woman aged 18 to 75 in good health.

The chain recombines TRBV4-3 with TRBJ2-7; checking the TCRdb D call of TRBD1 is not possible without DNA. CDR3 length: 18 residues. Germline CDR1 and CDR2: LGHNA and YSLEER. CDR3 loop: CASSQAGPTGAASYEQYF.

V gene TRBV2 combines with J gene TRBJ1-1; TCRdb lists TRBD1, though no DNA is available to test this call. The germline CDR1 and CDR2 sequences are SNHLY and FYNNEI. The CDR3 totals 13 residues. CDR3 residues: CASRDTPNTEAFF.

J is TRBJ2-7 and V is TRBV18. This CDR3 has 14 amino acids. Germline V gives CDR1 KGHSH, CDR2 LQKENI. The CDR3 region is CASSPGVIAYEQYF.

The chain links TRBV2 to TRBJ2-3; TCRdb calls TRBD2, which cannot be checked without DNA. The germline gives CDR1 SNHLY, CDR2 FYNNEI. CDR3 length equals 16 residues. This CDR3 is CASSEGGLTSTDTQYF. The variable domain in full, with the rest retrieved from reference TRBV2 and TRBJ2-3, is EPEVTQTPSHQVTQMGQEVILRCVPISNHLYFYWYRQILGQKVEFLVSFYNNEISEKSEIFDDQFSVERPDGSNFTLKIRSTKLEDSAMYFCASSEGGLTSTDTQYFGPGTRLTVL.

The V call is TRBV7-2, the J call TRBJ1-4; checking the TCRdb D call of TRBD1 is not possible without DNA. The germline CDR1 and CDR2 sequences are SGHTA and FQGNSA. This CDR3 has 15 amino acids. CDR3 sequence: CASSSPGQGGEKLFF.

The rearrangement joins TRBV6-2 or TRBV6-3 to TRBJ2-5; lacking DNA, the TRBD2 call made by TCRdb goes unchecked. The germline gives CDR1 MNHEY, CDR2 SVGEGT. The CDR3 is made up of 14 amino acids. The CDR3 reads CASSQREYGETQYF.

This chain joins TRBV7-2 and TRBJ2-7; without DNA, the TCRdb call of TRBD1 cannot be checked. Germline values: CDR1 SGHTA, CDR2 FQGNSA. The CDR3 loop spans 14 amino acids. CDR3 residues: CASSNGAGGDEQYF.

The chain employs TRBV11-2 and TRBJ2-3; the TCRdb D gene call, TRBD1, has no DNA to confirm it. Germline V gives CDR1 SGHAT, CDR2 FQNNGV. The CDR3 runs to 15 residues. The chain's CDR3 is CASSLGGMDTDTQYF.

V gene TRBV7-2 combines with J gene TRBJ2-5; TCRdb lists TRBD2, though no DNA is available to test this call. The CDR3 has 14 residues. Germline CDR1 and CDR2: SGHTA and FQGNSA. The CDR3 loop is CASSPHSGSGTQYF.

This chain uses TRBV30 with TRBJ2-5; TCRdb's D call, TRBD2, is unchecked because there is no DNA. The length of the CDR3 is 12 residues. Germline V CDR1 and CDR2: GTSNPN, SVGIG (reference sequence). This chain's CDR3 is CAWSGGRETQYF.

V gene TRBV5-1 combines with J gene TRBJ2-5; with no DNA, the TCRdb D assignment of TRBD1 cannot be verified. This CDR3 contains 15 residues. Germline assignment: CDR1 SGHRS and CDR2 YFSETQ. The CDR3 loop reads CASSRTGGPQETQYF.

This chain connects TRBV20-1 to TRBJ1-6. The CDR3 runs 15 residues. The germline CDR1 and CDR2 sequences are DFQATT and SNEGSKA (reference sequence). CDR3 residues: CSARPVSSYNSPLHF.